These 14 T cell receptor beta chains were sequenced from one sample in a study of molecular identifiers for immune sequencing clone quantification. TCRdb analysed the PCR reads with MiXCR anew, one entry per CDR3 protein. This sample has 300,000 to 400,000 distinct CDR3 sequences, with about 21% found just once. The sequenced sample consisted of naive CD8+ T cells from blood, with Jurkat cell RNA spiked in. Indicated subset: FACS-sorted CD8+CD4-CCR7+CD45RA+ naive T cells. These receptors all stem from a human donor in good health. Some libraries in this study had Jurkat cell RNA spiked in.

This clonotype was detected ten times or more. V usage is TRBV4-1 and J usage is TRBJ1-2; a possible D gene is TRBD1 (6 bases). The germline V gene has CDR1 MGHRA and CDR2 YSYEKL. This CDR3 is 17 amino acids long. V lost 4 bases and J 0 bases, leaving 18 bases between the germline ends. The DNA of the CDR3 is TGCGCCAGCAGCCCGGACAGAGTCAGCTCAGCTAACTATGGCTACACCTTC. Protein sequence: CASSPDRVSSANYGYTF.

The sample holds many counts of this clonotype. CDR3: CASGDYYGYTF. The CDR3 DNA reads TGTGCCAGCGGTGACTACTATGGCTACACCTTC. The V and J genes are TRBV6-2 or TRBV6-3 and TRBJ1-2; D uncertain. V lost 8 bases to trimming and J lost 3 bases, with 7 bases between them. This CDR3 has 11 residues. Germline values: CDR1 MNHEY, CDR2 SVGEGT.

At least ten counts were recorded for this clonotype. This chain links TRBV20-1 with TRBJ2-1; D perhaps matches TRBD2 (6 bases). This CDR3 is 11 amino acids long. CDR1 is DFQATT, CDR2 SNEGSKA, per germline (reference sequence). Trimming removed 6 bases from V and 9 bases from J, with 12 bases in between. Here the CDR3 reads CSAPLASEQFF. The CDR3 DNA is TGCAGTGCCCCACTAGCTTCTGAGCAGTTCTTC.

This clonotype was counted ten times or more. This CDR3 reads CASRNRGYEQYF. CDR3 nucleotides: TGTGCCAGCAGGAACAGGGGCTACGAGCAGTACTTC. V and J are TRBV6-1 and TRBJ2-7, with 7 bases identical to TRBD1. This CDR3 is built from 12 residues. Germline trimming cut 6 bases from V and 3 bases from J; bases unmatched to any gene: 2. Germline CDR1 is MNHNS and CDR2 is SASEGT.

This clonotype was counted at least ten times. V is TRBV2 and J is TRBJ2-5, with D possibly being TRBD1 (6 bases). This CDR3 has 17 amino acids. V was trimmed by 6 bases and J by 4 bases, leaving 24 bases between them. Germline lookup yields CDR1 SNHLY and CDR2 FYNNEI. The CDR3 region is CASSLTLEVRGRETQYF. The CDR3, as DNA: TGTGCCAGCAGCCTAACGCTTGAAGTCAGGGGTCGAGAGACCCAGTACTTC.

This clonotype was picked up many times. This rearrangement joins TRBV7-8 to TRBJ2-3; D is possibly TRBD1 (5 bases). Trimming took 1 base from V and 1 from J, leaving 15 bases between them. Germline assignment: CDR1 SGHVS and CDR2 FQNEAQ. The CDR3 spans 17 residues. CDR3 sequence reads: CASSLERSGRGTDTQYF. For the CDR3, the DNA is TGTGCCAGCAGCTTAGAGCGTTCGGGCAGGGGCACAGATACGCAGTATTTT.

The rearrangement links TRBV12-3 or TRBV12-4 to TRBJ2-2; 11 bases match TRBD2. V lost 5 bases and J lost 9; bases outside the gene matches: 5. The CDR3 totals 14 residues. CDR3 protein: CASSTTSGSRELFF. The CDR3 DNA reads as TGTGCCAGCAGTACTACTAGCGGGAGTAGGGAGCTGTTTTTT.

This clonotype was seen many times. V is TRBV9 and J is TRBJ2-3; D remains ambiguous. This CDR3 has 15 residues. Germline V gene sequence: CDR1 SGDLS, CDR2 YYNGEE. V shed 3 bases and J shed 0 bases, with 11 bases lying between them. CDR3 bases: TGTGCCAGCAGCGATGACTGGGCCAGCACAGATACGCAGTATTTT. This encodes CASSDDWASTDTQYF.

In this sample, this clonotype turned up a few times. The rearrangement uses TRBV28 and TRBJ2-3, with 13 positions matching TRBD2. The germline CDR1 and CDR2 sequences are MDHEN and SYDVKM. V was pared by 5 bases and J by 6 bases, with 8 bases of the junction left unmatched. The CDR3 totals 16 residues. The CDR3 sequence is CASSPGLAGVGDTQYF. The CDR3 coding sequence is TGTGCCAGCAGTCCAGGACTAGCGGGAGTTGGGGATACGCAGTATTTT.

As regards this clonotype: A junction boundary mismatches the germline segment, possibly from a read error. The chain uses TRBV20-1 and TRBJ2-7; either TRBD1 or TRBD2 may fit D (5 bases each). The CDR3 has 15 amino acids. Germline values: CDR1 DFQATT, CDR2 SNEGSKA (reference sequence). CDR3 loop: CGARLKGRVAYEQYF. The CDR3 DNA sequence: TGCGGTGCCAGACTCAAGGGGCGGGTTGCCTACGAGCAGTACTTC.

The table lists this clonotype with many counts. V gene TRBV5-8 combines with J gene TRBJ2-1; 10 bases align to TRBD2. J gave up 6 bases and V 4 bases, and 7 bases lay outside the gene matches. Germline V gene sequence: CDR1 SGHTS, CDR2 YDEGEE. The CDR3 is 15 residues long. The CDR3 region is CASSPGVAGGNEQFF. The DNA for the CDR3 is TGTGCCAGCAGCCCGGGCGTAGCGGGAGGCAATGAGCAGTTCTTC.

The chain combines TRBV6-2 or TRBV6-3 with TRBJ2-7; D unresolved. CDR3 length: 16 amino acids. V was clipped by 5 bases and J by 2 bases, with 19 bases between them. The germline V gene encodes CDR1 MNHEY and CDR2 SVGEGT. CDR3 coding DNA: TGTGCCAGCAGTACATACGACGGGTCCTTTGCCTACGAGCAGTACTTC. This sequence encodes CASSTYDGSFAYEQYF.

This clonotype was observed at least ten times. This sequence joins TRBV9 and TRBJ1-3; D gene uncertain. The CDR3 runs to 14 residues. Between the trimmed V and J ends, which lost 4 bases and 0 bases, there was a span of 8 bases. Germline V gene sequence: CDR1 SGDLS, CDR2 YYNGEE. In DNA form, the CDR3 reads TGTGCCAGCAGCCCCTATAACTCTGGAAACACCATATATTTT. This encodes CASSPYNSGNTIYF.

This clonotype was counted many times. V usage is TRBV5-6 and J usage is TRBJ1-5; 8 bases align to TRBD1. Germline assignment: CDR1 SGHDT and CDR2 YYEEEE. V shed 0 bases and J 4 bases; nucleotides not matched to a gene: 6. The CDR3 runs to 16 residues. DNA for the CDR3: TGTGCCAGCAGCTTGGAGGCAGGGGGCTCTAATCAGCCCCAGCATTTT. This codes for CASSLEAGGSNQPQHF.